This T cell receptor beta chain was identified in a study of sequential checkpoint blockade in melanoma. At the level of the study: Some 90 pretreatment tumor DNA samples were TCRβ immunosequenced. Matched biopsies came pretreatment and at week 13 for 20 to 25 patients.

The CDR3 contains 16 residues. Trimming took off 0 bases at V and 1 base at J, with 14 bases between the two ends. Germline V gives CDR1 SGHRS, CDR2 YFSETQ. The treatment here: randomized to nivolumab then ipilimumab (arm A) or the reverse (arm B). Sequenced by immunoSEQ multiplex PCR; TCRdb stores in-frame clones only, minus some. The data hold some 4,900 clones, with roughly 40% observed a single time. The V gene is TRBV5-1, the J gene TRBJ2-7; D is possibly TRBD1 (5 bases). Source: tumor tissue (inferred from file names), taken from a patient given nivolumab and ipilimumab in sequence. The sequence was collected from a human donor with melanoma. CDR3 in amino acids: CASSLAAGSVSYEQYF. CDR3 bases: TGCGCCAGCAGCTTGGCCGCAGGGTCGGTTTCCTACGAGCAGTACTTC. Supplemented by reference TRBV5-1 and TRBJ2-7, the full variable domain reads KAGVTQTPRYLIKTRGQQVTLSCSPISGHRSVSWYQQTPGQGLQFLFEYFSETQRNKGNFPGRFSGRQFSNSRSEMNVSTLELGDSALYLCASSLAAGSVSYEQYFGPGTRLTVT.